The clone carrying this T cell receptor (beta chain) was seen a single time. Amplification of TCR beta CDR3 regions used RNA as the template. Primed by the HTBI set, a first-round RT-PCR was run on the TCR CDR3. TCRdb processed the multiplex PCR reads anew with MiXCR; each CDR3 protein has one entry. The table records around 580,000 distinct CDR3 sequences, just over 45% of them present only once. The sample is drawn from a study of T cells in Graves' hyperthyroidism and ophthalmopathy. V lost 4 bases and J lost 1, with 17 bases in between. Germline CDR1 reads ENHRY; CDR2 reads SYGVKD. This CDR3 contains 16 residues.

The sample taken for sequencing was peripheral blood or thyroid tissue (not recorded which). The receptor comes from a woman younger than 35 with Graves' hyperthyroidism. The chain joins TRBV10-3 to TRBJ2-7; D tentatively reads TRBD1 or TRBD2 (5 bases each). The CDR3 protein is CAISADMGRASYEQYF. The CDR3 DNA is TGTGCCATCAGTGCTGATATGGGACGAGCGTCCTACGAGCAGTACTTC.